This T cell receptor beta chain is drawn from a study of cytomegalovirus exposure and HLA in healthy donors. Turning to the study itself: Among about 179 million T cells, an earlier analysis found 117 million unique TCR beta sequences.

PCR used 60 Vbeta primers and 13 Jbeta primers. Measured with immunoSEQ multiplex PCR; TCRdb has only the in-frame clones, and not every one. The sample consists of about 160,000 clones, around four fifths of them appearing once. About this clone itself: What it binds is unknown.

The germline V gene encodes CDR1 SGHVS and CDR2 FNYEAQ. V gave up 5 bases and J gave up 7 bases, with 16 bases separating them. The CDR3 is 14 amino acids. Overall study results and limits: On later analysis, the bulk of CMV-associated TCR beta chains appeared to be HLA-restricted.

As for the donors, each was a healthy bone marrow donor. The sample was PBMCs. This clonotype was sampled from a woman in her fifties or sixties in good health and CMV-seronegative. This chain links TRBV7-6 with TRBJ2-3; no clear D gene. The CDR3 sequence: CASSQIGVLNTQYF. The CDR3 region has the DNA TGTGCCAGCAGCCAAATCGGAGTGTTGAATACGCAGTATTTT.